These T cell receptor beta chains were read from a single sample in a study of T cell changes during pregnancy in multiple sclerosis. Profiling relied on immunoSEQ multiplex PCR, and the TCRdb table lists in-frame clones only, not all of them. The profile shows 40,000 to 60,000 clones, roughly 91% of them singletons. The sample consisted of CD4+ T cells from peripheral blood mononuclear cells, taken in the third trimester of pregnancy. Receptors were obtained from a female donor with multiple sclerosis, enrolled in a pregnancy study. Both conserved end residues are part of each CDR3. A D gene is named only where the DNA matches it firmly. The listing skips clone size in some rows; elsewhere it reads once, few, many or a size class.

v_gene	abundance	j_gene	d_gene	CDR3aa	CDR3nt
TRBV18	.	TRBJ1-6	TRBD1	CASSPNRQGNNSPLHF	TGTGCCAGCTCACCAAACAGACAGGGTAATAATTCACCCCTCCACTTT
TRBV19	.	TRBJ2-5	TRBD2	CASSPVAGVTQYF	TGTGCCAGTAGTCCAGTAGCGGGCGTGACCCAGTACTTC
TRBV5-5	.	TRBJ1-5	.	CASSFSRGSHQPQHF	TGTGCCAGCAGCTTCTCCAGGGGAAGTCATCAGCCCCAGCATTTT
TRBV5-4	once	TRBJ1-4	.	CASSPDSTEKLFF	TGTGCCAGCAGCCCCGACAGTACGGAAAAACTGTTTTTT
TRBV6-5	once	TRBJ2-1	.	CASSPTGRIGNEQFF	TGTGCCAGCAGCCCGACAGGGAGGATCGGCAATGAGCAGTTCTTC
TRBV7-8	.	TRBJ1-3	TRBD1	CASSSEGAPRANTIYF	TGTGCCAGCAGTTCCGAGGGGGCGCCGCGGGCAAACACCATATATTTT
TRBV19	.	TRBJ2-1	TRBD2	CASSSEAGGSYNEQFF	TGTGCCAGTAGTTCAGAAGCGGGGGGGTCATACAATGAGCAGTTCTTC
TRBV11-2	once	TRBJ2-3	.	CASGRGITDTQYF	TGTGCCAGTGGTCGCGGCATCACAGATACGCAGTATTTT
TRBV11-3	once	TRBJ2-4	.	CASSAGIGAKNIQYF	TGTGCCAGCTCGGCGGGGATTGGGGCCAAAAACATTCAGTACTTC
TRBV5-1	.	TRBJ1-3	.	CASSLVGGSGNTIYF	TGCGCCAGCAGCTTGGTAGGGGGTTCCGGAAACACCATATATTTT
TRBV11-2	.	TRBJ1-5	.	CASSLEGAGQPQHF	TGTGCCAGCAGCTTAGAGGGGGCCGGTCAGCCCCAGCATTTT
TRBV4-2	.	TRBJ2-3	TRBD2	CASSQGLAGGPSTDTQYF	TGTGCCAGCAGCCAAGGACTAGCGGGGGGGCCTAGCACAGATACGCAGTATTTT
TRBV15	.	TRBJ2-5	.	CATSRDRVRGETQYF	TGTGCCACCAGCAGAGATCGGGTACGGGGAGAGACCCAGTACTTC
TRBV6-5	.	TRBJ1-5	.	CASSPTGVSNQPQHF	TGTGCCAGCAGTCCGACAGGAGTTAGCAATCAGCCCCAGCATTTT
TRBV9	.	TRBJ2-6	TRBD2	CASSGTSGGPLSGANVLTF	TGTGCCAGCAGCGGTACTAGCGGGGGACCTCTCTCTGGGGCCAACGTCCTGACTTTC
TRBV6-5	.	TRBJ2-7	TRBD2	CASSSPYGGAYEQYF	TGTGCCAGCAGTAGCCCGTACGGGGGGGCCTACGAGCAGTACTTC
TRBV9	.	TRBJ1-3	TRBD1	CASSTGQALSGNTIYF	TGTGCCAGCAGCACAGGACAGGCCCTCTCTGGAAACACCATATATTTT
TRBV19	.	TRBJ1-2	TRBD1	CASSTPGQDIGYTF	TGTGCCAGTAGTACCCCGGGACAGGACATCGGCTACACCTTC
TRBV14	.	TRBJ2-3	.	CASSQVDSTPTQYF	TGTGCCAGCAGCCAAGTCGACTCCACCCCCACGCAGTATTTT
TRBV9	.	TRBJ1-5	TRBD1	CASSASTGTNQPQHF	TGTGCCAGCAGCGCATCGACAGGGACCAATCAGCCCCAGCATTTT
TRBV11-3	.	TRBJ2-2	TRBD2	CASSATSGGGGELFF	TGTGCCAGCAGCGCCACTAGCGGGGGTGGCGGGGAGCTGTTTTTT
TRBV7-2	.	TRBJ1-1	.	CASSILREQGFSNTEAFF	TGTGCCAGCAGCATTCTAAGGGAACAGGGCTTTTCCAACACTGAAGCTTTCTTT
TRBV19	.	TRBJ2-6	.	CASSSGAWGANVLTF	TGTGCCAGTAGCAGTGGGGCTTGGGGGGCCAACGTCCTGACTTTC
TRBV21-1	.	TRBJ2-7	.	CASSAIQGVAYEQYF	TGTGCCAGCAGCGCAATACAGGGGGTTGCCTACGAGCAGTACTTC
TRBV19	once	TRBJ1-1	.	CASSLTAYTEAFF	TGTGCCAGTAGTTTGACAGCCTACACTGAAGCTTTCTTT
TRBV7-8	.	TRBJ2-1	TRBD2	CASGGGASLGNEQFF	TGTGCCAGCGGCGGGGGGGCCTCTTTGGGGAATGAGCAGTTCTTC
TRBV7-3	.	TRBJ1-1	.	CASSLGTPTEAFF	TGTGCCAGCAGCTTAGGGACACCCACTGAAGCTTTCTTT
TRBV2	.	TRBJ2-5	TRBD1	CASTKDRAQETQYF	TGTGCCAGCACCAAAGACAGGGCCCAAGAGACCCAGTACTTC
TRBV5-1	.	TRBJ2-5	.	CASSVGGVQETQYF	TGCGCCAGCAGCGTAGGGGGAGTACAAGAGACCCAGTACTTC
TRBV20-1	.	TRBJ1-1	.	CSARVLPGAFF	TGCAGTGCTAGGGTGCTCCCGGGGGCTTTCTTT
TRBV9	.	TRBJ2-1	TRBD2	CASSVEGVIAGGNNNEQFF	TGTGCCAGCAGCGTAGAGGGGGTAATAGCGGGGGGTAATAACAATGAGCAGTTCTTC
TRBV9	.	TRBJ1-6	TRBD1	CASSARDRDSPLHF	TGTGCCAGCAGCGCGAGGGACAGGGATTCACCCCTCCACTTT
TRBV5-8	.	TRBJ1-2	TRBD1	CASSRAGTGSYGYTF	TGTGCCAGCAGCCGAGCCGGGACAGGGTCCTATGGCTACACCTTC
TRBV5-4	.	TRBJ2-7	TRBD2	CASSLGLAGGGEQYF	TGTGCCAGCAGCTTGGGGCTAGCGGGGGGAGGCGAGCAGTACTTC
TRBV7-8	.	TRBJ1-6	TRBD1	CASSSQGAGNSPLHF	TGTGCCAGCAGCTCGCAGGGGGCCGGTAATTCACCCCTCCACTTT
TRBV12-5	.	TRBJ2-7	.	CASGLVQGHTYEQYF	TGTGCTAGTGGTTTGGTACAAGGACACACCTACGAGCAGTACTTC
TRBV27	once	TRBJ2-6	.	CASSQQGSGANVLTF	TGTGCCAGCAGTCAACAGGGCTCTGGGGCCAACGTCCTGACTTTC
TRBV5-4	once	TRBJ2-3	TRBD2	CASSFRSSGGDTQYF	TGTGCCAGCAGCTTCCGTTCTAGCGGGGGGGATACGCAGTATTTT